The 13 T cell receptor beta chains below all came from one sample that was sequenced in a study of human T cells and chemical hapten exposure. In TCRdb, the RACE reads were re-called with MiXCR into one record per CDR3 protein. The data contain some 120,000 distinct CDR3 sequences, about 12% of them seen just once; the ten biggest clones take up 1.4%. This sample's time point: patch test 1, 2 weeks after DPC sensitization. Treatment: therapeutic diphenylcyclopropenone sensitization with weekly scalp DPC. Sequenced here: whole blood, sampled in connection with sensitization to the hapten diphenylcyclopropenone (DPC). These receptors were collected from a woman aged 45-60 years with alopecia areata. Some clones in this sample may be carry-over from other donors' samples.

The sample holds a few counts of this clonotype. The J gene is TRBJ2-2, the V gene TRBV20-1, with D maybe TRBD2 (6 bases). The CDR3 length is 13 residues. Between the trimmed V and J ends, which lost 0 bases and 5 bases, there was a span of 7 bases. The germline CDR1 and CDR2 sequences are DFQATT and SNEGSKA (reference sequence). CDR3 region: CSARDGGTGELFF. The CDR3, as DNA: TGCAGTGCTAGAGATGGGGGGACCGGGGAGCTGTTTTTT.

DNA for the CDR3: TGTGCCAGCAGCATCCTTAGAGCGGGAAACACCATATATTTT. The encoded protein is CASSILRAGNTIYF. The chain has TRBV6-5 and TRBJ1-3, with D unclear. Trimming took 6 bases from V and 4 from J, leaving 13 bases between them. The CDR3 runs 14 residues. Germline CDR1 and CDR2: MNHEY and SVGAGI.

This clonotype was detected many times. The chain recombines TRBV5-6 with TRBJ2-1; D unresolved. The V end lost 4 bases, the J end lost 8 bases, and 13 bases lay between the germline ends. The CDR3 has 13 amino acids. The germline V gene has CDR1 SGHDT and CDR2 YYEEEE. CDR3 protein: CASSTETGYEQFF. CDR3 nucleotides: TGTGCCAGCAGCACAGAGACTGGTTATGAGCAGTTCTTC.

V is TRBV18 and J is TRBJ1-3; TRBD1 agrees at 8 bases. Unmatched junction bases numbered 9, after V lost 5 bases and J lost 3 bases. The CDR3 spans 16 residues. Germline-derived CDR1 and CDR2 are KGHSH and LQKENI. Here the CDR3 DNA reads TGTGCCAGCTCAGTCAACGGACAGGGCAATGGAAACACCATATATTTT. The encoded protein is CASSVNGQGNGNTIYF.

This clonotype was recorded a few times. The chain carries TRBV5-5 and TRBJ2-7, with D perhaps TRBD1 or TRBD2 (5 bases each). The germline gives CDR1 SGHKS, CDR2 YYEKEE (reference sequence). This CDR3 has 15 amino acids. The V end was cut by 1 base, the J end by 6 bases, with 17 bases between. Here the CDR3 DNA reads TGTGCCAGCAGCTTGTGGTGGGGGATTCTGGGCGAGCAGTACTTC. Protein sequence: CASSLWWGILGEQYF.

This clonotype was seen many times. This chain links TRBV28 with TRBJ1-1, with 9 bases that match TRBD1. The CDR3 is 15 residues long. The germline V gene encodes CDR1 MDHEN and CDR2 SYDVKM. Germline trimming cut 5 bases from V and 1 base from J; bases unmatched to any gene: 5. The DNA for the CDR3 is TGTGCCAGCAGTCTACAGGGGGCAGGGAACACTGAAGCTTTCTTT. Protein: CASSLQGAGNTEAFF.

Many counts were recorded for this clonotype. J is TRBJ2-2 and V is TRBV2, with 9 positions matching TRBD1. The CDR3 covers 15 residues. Germline V gives CDR1 SNHLY, CDR2 FYNNEI. J was trimmed by 2 bases and V by 8 bases; bases with no gene match: 6. The CDR3 DNA reads as TGTGCCAGCTCCCTACAGGGGGCCAACACCGGGGAGCTGTTTTTT. Protein: CASSLQGANTGELFF.

At least ten counts were recorded for this clonotype. V usage is TRBV5-5 and J usage is TRBJ1-1, with TRBD1 as a possible D gene (6 bases). V gave up 4 bases and J gave up 2 bases, with 12 bases separating them. The CDR3 runs to 14 residues. The germline V gene encodes CDR1 SGHKS and CDR2 YYEKEE (reference sequence). The CDR3 DNA reads TGTGCCAGCAGCCTTACAGGGAGAAACACTGAAGCTTTCTTT. Translated: CASSLTGRNTEAFF.

This clonotype occurred many times. V gene TRBV3-1 combines with J gene TRBJ2-3; the match to TRBD2 covers 8 bases. Losses at the gene ends were 1 base for V and 15 bases for J; bases not matched to a gene: 6. The CDR3 is 12 residues long. Germline values: CDR1 LGHDT, CDR2 YNNKEL (reference sequence). DNA of the CDR3: TGTGCCAGCAGCCAAGGCCCGGGACTAGAATATTTT. It is translated as CASSQGPGLEYF.

This clonotype was observed at least ten times. The chain carries TRBV14 and TRBJ1-6, with 7 bases matching TRBD1. Per the germline V gene, CDR1 is SGHDN and CDR2 is FVKESK. This CDR3 contains 14 residues. The V gene end was trimmed by 6 bases and the J gene end by 7 bases; junction bases not matched to a gene: 6. The CDR3 region is CASRTGTENSPLHF. CDR3 DNA: TGTGCCAGCAGGACCGGGACAGAGAATTCACCCCTCCACTTT.

This clonotype was seen a handful of times. The chain links TRBV7-2 to TRBJ1-2, with D perhaps matching TRBD1 (6 bases). The CDR3 is made up of 13 amino acids. Germline V gene lookup returns CDR1 SGHTA and CDR2 FQGNSA. V lost 5 bases and J lost 6, with 13 bases in between. In nucleotides, the CDR3 is TGTGCCAGCAGCGTGGTACAGGGACATGGCTACACCTTC. As protein: CASSVVQGHGYTF.

The chain couples TRBV28 to TRBJ1-5; 8 bases are shared with TRBD1. J gave up 4 bases and V 6 bases, and 11 bases lay outside the gene matches. The CDR3 is 16 residues long. CDR1 MDHEN and CDR2 SYDVKM come from the germline V gene. The CDR3 protein is CASRMDRVQGNQPQHF. CDR3 in DNA: TGTGCCAGCAGGATGGACAGGGTTCAGGGGAATCAGCCCCAGCATTTT.

This clonotype was seen a handful of times. The chain has TRBV28 and TRBJ1-2; no clear D gene. Germline values: CDR1 MDHEN, CDR2 SYDVKM. The V gene lost 5 bases and the J gene lost 2 bases, with 6 bases spanning the gap. The CDR3 has 12 residues. The CDR3: CASSVQNYGYTF. The CDR3 nucleotides are TGTGCCAGCAGTGTTCAGAACTATGGCTACACCTTC.